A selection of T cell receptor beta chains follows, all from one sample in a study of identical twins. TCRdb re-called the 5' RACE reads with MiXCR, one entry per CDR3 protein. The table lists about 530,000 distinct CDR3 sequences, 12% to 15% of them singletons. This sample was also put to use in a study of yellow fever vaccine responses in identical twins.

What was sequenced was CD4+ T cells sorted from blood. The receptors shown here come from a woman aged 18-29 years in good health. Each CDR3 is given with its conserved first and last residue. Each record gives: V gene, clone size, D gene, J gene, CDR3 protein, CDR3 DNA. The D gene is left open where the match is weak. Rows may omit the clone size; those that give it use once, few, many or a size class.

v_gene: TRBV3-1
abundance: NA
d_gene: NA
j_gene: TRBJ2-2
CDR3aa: CASSQDPSFRVRELFF
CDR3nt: TGTGCCAGCAGCCAAGATCCCTCATTCCGTGTCAGGGAGCTGTTTTTT

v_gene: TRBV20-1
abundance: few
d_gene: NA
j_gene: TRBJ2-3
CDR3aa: CSARKTGTDTQYF
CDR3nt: TGCAGTGCTAGGAAAACAGGGACAGATACGCAGTATTTT

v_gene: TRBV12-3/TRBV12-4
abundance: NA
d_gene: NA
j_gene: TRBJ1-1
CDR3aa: CASSLQGREAFF
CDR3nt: TGTGCCAGCAGCCTACAGGGTCGTGAAGCTTTCTTT

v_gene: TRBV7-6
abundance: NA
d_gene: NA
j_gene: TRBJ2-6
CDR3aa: CASSPRQSGANVLTF
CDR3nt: TGTGCCAGCAGCCCACGACAGAGTGGGGCCAACGTCCTGACTTTC

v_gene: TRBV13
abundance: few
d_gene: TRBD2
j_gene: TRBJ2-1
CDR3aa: CASSPPSGREQFF
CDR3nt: TGTGCCAGCAGCCCTCCTAGCGGCCGGGAGCAGTTCTTC

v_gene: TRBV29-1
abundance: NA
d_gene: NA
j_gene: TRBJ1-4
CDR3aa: CSVEVLGDGEKLFF
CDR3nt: TGCAGCGTTGAAGTATTGGGTGATGGTGAAAAACTGTTTTTT

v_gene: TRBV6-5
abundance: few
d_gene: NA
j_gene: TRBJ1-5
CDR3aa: CASSYGARDQPQHF
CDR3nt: TGTGCCAGCAGTTACGGGGCAAGAGATCAGCCCCAGCATTTT

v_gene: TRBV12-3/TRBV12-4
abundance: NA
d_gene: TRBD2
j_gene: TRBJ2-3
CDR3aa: CASRSSGREVDTQYF
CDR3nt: TGTGCCAGCAGAAGTAGCGGGAGGGAGGTAGATACGCAGTATTTT

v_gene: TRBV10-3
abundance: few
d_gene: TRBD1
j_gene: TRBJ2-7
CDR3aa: CAISGQGAIEQYF
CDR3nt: TGTGCCATCAGTGGACAGGGGGCGATCGAGCAGTACTTC

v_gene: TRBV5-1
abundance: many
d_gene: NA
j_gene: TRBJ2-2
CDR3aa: CASSRAGPSNTGELFF
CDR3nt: TGCGCCAGCAGCCGGGCCGGGCCTTCAAACACCGGGGAGCTGTTTTTT